The 32 T cell receptor beta chains presented below share a single source sample, sequenced in a study of a mutant IDH1 vaccine in newly diagnosed glioma. Which antigens these TCRs recognize remains unknown. Sequencing was performed with immunoSEQ multiplex PCR; in TCRdb, only in-frame clones are kept and a portion is missing. The data show fewer than 45,000 clones, approximately 92% seen once. The time point: week 35, safety follow-up. Vaccination used 300 ug of mutant IDH1 20-mer peptide per dose, with topical imiquimod. Sequences were derived from PBMCs, sampled from a glioma patient whose treatment included an IDH1 peptide vaccine. The receptors shown here come from a man aged 40-55 years with glioma.

V usage is TRBV28 and J usage is TRBJ2-1; D not certain. CDR1 MDHEN and CDR2 SYDVKM come from the germline V gene. The germline V and J ends were trimmed by 5 bases and 0 bases, with 11 bases remaining between them. This CDR3 is built from 15 residues. CDR3 sequence (DNA): TGTGCCAGCAGTCCGCACCCAGGCTCCTACAATGAGCAGTTCTTC. It specifies CASSPHPGSYNEQFF.

The chain is built from TRBV27 and TRBJ1-2; perhaps TRBD1 as D (5 bases). This CDR3 has 14 amino acids. The germline V gene has CDR1 MNHEY and CDR2 SMNVEV (reference sequence). V was pared by 3 bases and J by 6 bases, with 14 bases between. The CDR3 nucleotides read TGTGCCAGCAGTTTTAATCAGGGAAAGGATGGCTACACCTTC. Translating gives CASSFNQGKDGYTF.

The chain has TRBV4-2 and TRBJ1-6; 7 bases agree with TRBD1. J was trimmed by 5 bases and V by 3 bases; bases with no gene match: 4. Germline CDR1 LGHNA, CDR2 YNFKEQ. The CDR3 runs 15 residues. The CDR3 region is CASSQGTENNSPLHF. CDR3 nucleotide sequence: TGTGCCAGCAGCCAGGGGACAGAGAATAATTCACCCCTCCACTTT.

The V and J genes are TRBV7-8 and TRBJ2-7, with a weak D call TRBD1 (5 bases). Germline V gene data show CDR1 as SGHVS and CDR2 as FQNEAQ. V was shortened by 5 bases and J by 4 bases, with 15 bases between the two germline ends. This CDR3 region has 14 residues. Here the CDR3 reads CASSHTATGYEQYF. The CDR3 nucleotides are TGTGCCAGCAGCCACACTGCTACAGGTTACGAGCAGTACTTC. Variable domain in full (rest from reference TRBV7-8 and TRBJ2-7): GAGVSQSPRYKVAKRGQDVALRCDPISGHVSLFWYQQALGQGPEFLTYFQNEAQLDKSGLPSDRFFAERPEGSVSTLKIQRTQQEDSAVYLCASSHTATGYEQYFGPGTRLTVT.

V gene TRBV7-9 combines with J gene TRBJ2-3; the match to TRBD1 covers 8 bases. CDR3 size: 15 residues. CDR1 SEHNR and CDR2 FQNEAQ come from the germline V gene (reference sequence). J was trimmed by 5 bases and V by 5 bases; bases with no gene match: 9. The CDR3 coding sequence is TGTGCCAGCAGCGCCTCAGGGGGCTTGGGAGATACGCAGTATTTT. Amino acid sequence: CASSASGGLGDTQYF. The full variable domain, rest sourced from reference TRBV7-9 and TRBJ2-3, is DTGVSQNPRHKITKRGQNVTFRCDPISEHNRLYWYRQTLGQGPEFLTYFQNEAQLEKSRLLSDRFSAERPKGSFSTLEIQRTEQGDSAMYLCASSASGGLGDTQYFGPGTRLTVL.

The rearrangement uses TRBV5-5 and TRBJ2-7, with D uncertain. V gave up 1 base and J gave up 3 bases, with 14 bases separating them. This CDR3 region has 15 residues. CDR1 is SGHKS and CDR2 is YYEKEE in the germline V gene (reference sequence). The CDR3 DNA is TGTGCCAGCAGCTTGCTCGGGCCAACCCTCTACGAGCAGTACTTC. The encoded protein is CASSLLGPTLYEQYF.

The CDR3 DNA reads as TGTGCCAGCACGCGGGGGGGGTACAATGAGCAGTTCTTC. It encodes CASTRGGYNEQFF. This sequence joins TRBV5-4 and TRBJ2-1, with 9 bases lining up with TRBD2. V lost 6 bases, J lost 4 bases, and 2 bases stayed unmatched. The CDR3 spans 13 residues. Per germline, CDR1 SGHNT and CDR2 YYREEE (reference sequence).

This chain links TRBV18 with TRBJ2-5, with 7 bases identical to TRBD1. V lost 3 bases to trimming and J lost 4 bases; unmatched junction nucleotides: 11. This CDR3 is built from 16 residues. CDR1 is KGHSH and CDR2 is LQKENI in the germline V gene. The CDR3 protein is CASSPLRQGEGETQYF. The CDR3 nucleotides are TGTGCCAGCTCACCCCTTCGACAGGGAGAGGGAGAGACCCAGTACTTC.

The rearrangement uses TRBV28 and TRBJ2-7; D is possibly TRBD1 or TRBD2 (6 bases each). The V gene's germline CDR1 is MDHEN and CDR2 SYDVKM. The CDR3 has 18 amino acids. V lost 10 bases and J lost 3, with 31 bases in between. CDR3 residues: CATQNSLGGSGTGYEQYF. CDR3 nucleotide sequence: TGTGCCACTCAGAACAGTCTAGGGGGATCAGGGACTGGCTACGAGCAGTACTTC.

The gene calls are TRBV19 and TRBJ1-1, with D uncertain. This CDR3 has 14 residues. Germline CDR1 is LNHDA and CDR2 is SQIVND (reference sequence). V lost 4 bases and J lost 1, with 10 bases in between. The CDR3 protein is CASSTRRGNTEAFF. The CDR3 DNA reads TGTGCCAGTAGTACGAGACGGGGGAACACTGAAGCTTTCTTT. Full variable domain (remainder filled in from reference TRBV19 and TRBJ1-1): DGGITQSPKYLFRKEGQNVTLSCEQNLNHDAMYWYRQDPGQGLRLIYYSQIVNDFQKGDIAEGYSVSREKKESFPLTVTSAQKNPTAFYLCASSTRRGNTEAFFGQGTRLTVV.

The CDR3 here is CASSLGSLNTEAFF. The CDR3, as DNA: TGCGCCAGCAGCTTAGGCAGCTTGAACACTGAAGCTTTCTTT. The gene calls are TRBV5-1 and TRBJ1-1, with D hard to call. CDR1 and CDR2 from the germline V gene are SGHRS and YFSETQ. The V and J ends lost 2 bases and 0 bases respectively, with 8 bases between them. The CDR3 loop spans 14 amino acids.

This clone was observed a handful of times. This chain connects TRBV6-6 to TRBJ2-1; 11 bases match TRBD2. The CDR3 has 15 residues. V was pared by 4 bases and J by 3 bases, with 2 bases of the junction left unmatched. The germline gives CDR1 MNHNY, CDR2 SVGAGI (reference sequence). CDR3 sequence: CASSLAGGDYNEQFF. The CDR3 coding sequence is TGTGCCAGCAGTTTAGCGGGAGGGGACTACAATGAGCAGTTCTTC.

The rearrangement joins TRBV6-5 to TRBJ1-1, with a possible D match to TRBD1 (6 bases). CDR1 MNHEY and CDR2 SVGAGI come from the germline V gene. This CDR3 spans 15 amino acids. V shed 7 bases and J shed 1 base, with 16 bases lying between them. The CDR3 region is CASKGGLVPNTEAFF. For the CDR3, the DNA is TGTGCCAGCAAAGGGGGGTTGGTGCCGAACACTGAAGCTTTCTTT.

A single count supports this clone. The chain has TRBV20-1 and TRBJ2-7; D not certain. Trimming shortened V by 0 bases and J by 9 bases, and 9 bases separated the two germline ends. The CDR3 is 11 residues long. From germline, CDR1 is DFQATT and CDR2 SNEGSKA (reference sequence). The CDR3 DNA sequence: TGCAGTGCTAGAGAGGGCACTGGGCAGTACGTC. This codes for CSAREGTGQYV.

This clone was detected only once. The CDR3 here is CASSFLDSSDTQYF. Written as DNA, the CDR3 is TGCGCCAGCAGTTTCTTAGACTCCTCTGATACGCAGTATTTT. The rearrangement uses TRBV5-1 and TRBJ2-3; no definite D call. The CDR3 contains 14 residues. CDR1 and CDR2 (germline): SGHRS, YFSETQ. Trimming took 5 bases from V and 6 from J, leaving 16 bases between them.

The rearrangement joins TRBV7-8 to TRBJ2-3; D gene unclear. The CDR3 loop spans 16 amino acids. Trimming took 1 base from V and 0 from J, leaving 11 bases between them. Germline V gene data show CDR1 as SGHVS and CDR2 as FQNEAQ. The CDR3 nucleotides read TGTGCCAGCAGCTTAGTGTGGGGTACTAGCACAGATACGCAGTATTTT. Its translation: CASSLVWGTSTDTQYF.

The gene calls are TRBV5-4 and TRBJ1-1, with 8 positions matching TRBD1. Germline V lookup: CDR1 SGHNT, CDR2 YYREEE (reference sequence). The ends lost 4 bases at V and 0 bases at J; junction bases unmatched: 11. There are 17 residues in the CDR3. Here the CDR3 DNA reads TGTGCCAGCAGCATCGGGACAGGCTACAGCTTGAACACTGAAGCTTTCTTT. As protein: CASSIGTGYSLNTEAFF.

The chain is built from TRBV6-1 and TRBJ2-1; TRBD2 agrees at 8 bases. Germline CDR1 reads MNHNS; CDR2 reads SASEGT. The CDR3 is made up of 16 amino acids. After removal of 1 base from V and 8 bases from J, the junction contained 10 bases not matched to a gene. CDR3 amino acids: CASSEVLEREKDEQFF. CDR3 bases: TGTGCCAGCAGTGAAGTATTGGAGCGGGAGAAGGATGAGCAGTTCTTC.

The chain combines TRBV9 with TRBJ1-3; 8 positions agree with TRBD1. This CDR3 is 16 amino acids long. The junction had 4 bases not matched to a gene; V was cut back by 2 bases and J by 0 bases. Germline CDR1 reads SGDLS; CDR2 reads YYNGEE. The CDR3 DNA reads TGTGCCAGCAGCGTGACGGACAGGGCCTCTGGAAACACCATATATTTT. Translated, it gives CASSVTDRASGNTIYF.

This sequence joins TRBV7-2 and TRBJ1-3, with 10 bases aligning to TRBD1. The CDR3 contains 16 residues. V shed 5 bases, J shed 4 bases, and the junction held 8 bases outside the gene matches. The germline CDR1 and CDR2 sequences are SGHTA and FQGNSA. DNA of the CDR3: TGTGCCAGCAGCCGCAGGAGGACAGGGGGAGGAAACACCATATATTTT. Translating it yields CASSRRRTGGGNTIYF.

The rearrangement uses TRBV28 and TRBJ2-7; TRBD2 agrees at 13 bases. The germline gives CDR1 MDHEN, CDR2 SYDVKM. Trimming removed 4 bases from V and 0 bases from J; junction bases left unmatched: 9. The CDR3 loop spans 18 amino acids. CDR3 DNA: TGTGCCAGCAGTTCCCCCGGGACTAGCGGGACCCTCTCCTACGAGCAGTACTTC. Its translation: CASSSPGTSGTLSYEQYF.

This chain joins TRBV28 and TRBJ1-2; no clear D gene. The CDR3 is 11 residues long. Per the germline V gene, CDR1 is MDHEN and CDR2 is SYDVKM. Deletions cut 4 bases from V and 6 bases from J, with 6 bases between. CDR3 sequence reads: CASSYRDGYTF. The DNA of the CDR3 is TGTGCCAGCAGTTATAGGGATGGCTACACCTTC.

This clone came up a few times. The V call is TRBV2, the J call TRBJ1-2, with 7 bases identical to TRBD1. Germline CDR1 is SNHLY and CDR2 is FYNNEI. V dropped 4 bases and J dropped 6; count of bases not matched to a gene: 5. The CDR3 covers 13 residues. The chain's CDR3 is CASSGQGMDGYTF. The CDR3 bases are TGTGCCAGCAGTGGACAGGGAATGGATGGCTACACCTTC.

This clone was seen a single time. The gene calls are TRBV19 and TRBJ1-4, with D maybe TRBD1 (5 bases). CDR3 length: 14 residues. Germline-derived CDR1 and CDR2 are LNHDA and SQIVND (reference sequence). The ends were cut back, 6 bases at V and 2 bases at J, with 10 bases in the middle. For the CDR3, the DNA is TGTGCCAGTAGACGGGGGGTCACTAATGAAAAACTGTTTTTT. Translating gives CASRRGVTNEKLFF. The complete variable domain, with remaining parts taken from reference TRBV19 and TRBJ1-4, reads DGGITQSPKYLFRKEGQNVTLSCEQNLNHDAMYWYRQDPGQGLRLIYYSQIVNDFQKGDIAEGYSVSREKKESFPLTVTSAQKNPTAFYLCASRRGVTNEKLFFGSGTQLSVL.

The chain links TRBV10-1 to TRBJ2-7, with 7 bases lining up with TRBD1. This CDR3 has 15 amino acids. Germline V gene data show CDR1 as WNHNN and CDR2 as SYGVQD (reference sequence). J gave up 2 bases and V 5 bases, and 9 bases lay outside the gene matches. CDR3 DNA sequence: TGCGCCAGCAGTCTGCCGGGACAGAGCCCCTACGAGCAGTACGTC. Amino acids: CASSLPGQSPYEQYV.

The chain links TRBV5-1 to TRBJ2-3; the D gene is possibly TRBD1 (7 bases). This CDR3 region has 16 residues. The ends were cut back, 0 bases at V and 5 bases at J, with 16 bases in the middle. Germline-derived CDR1 and CDR2 are SGHRS and YFSETQ. The CDR3 bases are TGCGCCAGCAGCTTGGAGGGCAGGGGGGTTATAGATACGCAGTATTTT. As protein: CASSLEGRGVIDTQYF.

This chain connects TRBV7-9 to TRBJ2-2; D ambiguous. The V gene lost 1 base and the J gene lost 9 bases, with 18 bases spanning the gap. The length of the CDR3 is 16 residues. Germline V lookup: CDR1 SEHNR, CDR2 FQNEAQ (reference sequence). The CDR3 nucleotides read TGTGCCAGCAGCTTAGATTCGACCCTTAGGCCGAGGGAGCTGTTTTTT. As protein: CASSLDSTLRPRELFF.

In DNA form, the CDR3 reads TGTGCCAGCAACAAAGACGGGAAGCCGAACACCGGGGAGCTGTTTTTT. This sequence encodes CASNKDGKPNTGELFF. This chain links TRBV9 with TRBJ2-2; maybe TRBD2 (5 bases). The CDR3 has 16 amino acids. Germline lookup yields CDR1 SGDLS and CDR2 YYNGEE. The ends were cut back, 6 bases at V and 0 bases at J, with 15 bases in the middle.

The chain recombines TRBV2 with TRBJ2-1, with TRBD2 matching 7 bases. The CDR3 spans 14 residues. The ends lost 4 bases at V and 3 bases at J; junction bases unmatched: 3. CDR1 and CDR2 from the germline V gene are SNHLY and FYNNEI. The CDR3 nucleotides read TGTGCCAGCAGTGTGGCGGGGGACTACAATGAGCAGTTCTTC. Amino acid sequence: CASSVAGDYNEQFF.

The V call is TRBV4-1, the J call TRBJ2-5; D remains unclear. Germline V gene data show CDR1 as MGHRA and CDR2 as YSYEKL. The CDR3 totals 14 residues. Trimming took 5 bases from V and 3 from J, leaving 13 bases between them. This chain's CDR3 is CASSVRVTEETQYF. The CDR3 DNA reads TGCGCCAGCAGCGTGAGAGTAACCGAAGAGACCCAGTACTTC.

The chain joins TRBV5-1 to TRBJ1-4; 7 positions match TRBD1. V shed 0 bases and J 5 bases; nucleotides not matched to a gene: 4. This CDR3 is 15 amino acids long. The germline gives CDR1 SGHRS, CDR2 YFSETQ. CDR3 loop: CASSLGDRLNEKLFF. As DNA, the CDR3 is TGCGCCAGCAGCTTGGGGGACAGATTAAATGAAAAACTGTTTTTT. Full variable domain (remainder filled in from reference TRBV5-1 and TRBJ1-4): KAGVTQTPRYLIKTRGQQVTLSCSPISGHRSVSWYQQTPGQGLQFLFEYFSETQRNKGNFPGRFSGRQFSNSRSEMNVSTLELGDSALYLCASSLGDRLNEKLFFGSGTQLSVL.

In this sample, this clone turned up once. The chain recombines TRBV5-5 with TRBJ1-1; D is perhaps TRBD1 (5 bases). Per germline, CDR1 SGHKS and CDR2 YYEKEE (reference sequence). The CDR3 has 13 residues. V was shortened by 8 bases and J by 0 bases, with 11 bases between the two germline ends. The CDR3 sequence: CARPRGMNTEAFF. The CDR3, as DNA: TGTGCCAGGCCTCGGGGGATGAACACTGAAGCTTTCTTT.